The present T cell receptor (beta chain) was sequenced within a study of blood T cell repertoires in COVID-19. At the level of the study: There were acute and convalescent COVID-19 samples, and they came from the United States, Italy and Spain.

Per the study methods: The assay estimated nucleated cells by amplifying reference gene primers. Assay used: immunoSEQ multiplex PCR; TCRdb lists only in-frame clones, some missing. V and J calls and clone size follow that table, whereas D and trimming were derived from the DNA. The repertoire holds some 29,000 clones, with approximately 88% as singletons. Unmatched junction bases numbered 5, after V lost 6 bases and J lost 6 bases. Germline V gives CDR1 MNHEY, CDR2 SVGAGI. CDR3 length: 15 residues. The TCR originated in a man older than 75 with active COVID-19. V gene TRBV6-5 combines with J gene TRBJ2-1; TRBD2 aligns across 13 bases. What was sequenced was peripheral blood. CDR3 sequence: CASRPGTSGVNEQFF. CDR3 DNA: TGTGCCAGCAGACCTGGGACTAGCGGGGTCAATGAGCAGTTCTTC.